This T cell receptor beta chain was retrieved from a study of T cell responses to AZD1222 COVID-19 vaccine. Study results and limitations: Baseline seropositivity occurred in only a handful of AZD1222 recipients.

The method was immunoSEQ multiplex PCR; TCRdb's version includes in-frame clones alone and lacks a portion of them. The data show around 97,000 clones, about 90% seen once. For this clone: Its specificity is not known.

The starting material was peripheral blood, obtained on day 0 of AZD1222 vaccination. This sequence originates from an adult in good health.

The CDR3 protein is CASSFAAGGGDSPLHF. CDR3 bases: TGCGCCAGCAGCTTCGCCGCAGGGGGCGGTGATTCACCCCTCCACTTT. The chain employs TRBV5-1 and TRBJ1-6, with TRBD1 matching over 8 bases. The CDR3 has 16 residues. With V trimmed by 2 bases and J by 8 bases, 9 bases remained unmatched. Germline loops: CDR1 SGHRS, CDR2 YFSETQ.